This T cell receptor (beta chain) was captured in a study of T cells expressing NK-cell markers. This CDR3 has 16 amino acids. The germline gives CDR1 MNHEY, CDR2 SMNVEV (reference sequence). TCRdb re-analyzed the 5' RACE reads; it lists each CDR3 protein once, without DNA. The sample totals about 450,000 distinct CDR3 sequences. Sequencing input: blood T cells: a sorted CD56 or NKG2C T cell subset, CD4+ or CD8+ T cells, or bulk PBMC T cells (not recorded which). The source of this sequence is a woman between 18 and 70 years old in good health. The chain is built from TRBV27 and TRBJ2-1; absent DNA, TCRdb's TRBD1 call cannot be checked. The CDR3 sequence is CASTPAQGMRYNEQFF.